The T cell receptor (beta chain) under discussion was sequenced for a study of T-cell memory formation after mild COVID-19. TCRdb analysed the 5' RACE reads with MiXCR anew, one entry per CDR3 protein. The table includes around 320,000 distinct CDR3 sequences, 28% detected once. The germline gives CDR1 SQVTM, CDR2 ANQGSEA. Losses at the gene ends were 8 bases for V and 0 bases for J; bases not matched to a gene: 5. The length of the CDR3 is 14 residues. Study conclusions and caveats: Most CD4+ clones that shrank were in CM and EM, while CD8+ ones turned up in EMRA. Later expanders leaned toward CD4+, whereas clones contracting from day 15 to 85 were balanced CD4/CD8.

Of note for this clonotype: Its antigen is unknown.

Sequencing used PBMCs or a T cell subset sorted from them (not recorded which). The sequence came from an adult woman who had mild COVID-19 (a few samples of this study predate the infection). Cell type and time point are not known. The chain couples TRBV29-1 to TRBJ2-3; 10 positions agree with TRBD2. CDR3 amino acids: CSTMTSGSTDTQYF. CDR3 DNA: TGCAGCACAATGACTAGCGGGAGCACAGATACGCAGTATTTT.